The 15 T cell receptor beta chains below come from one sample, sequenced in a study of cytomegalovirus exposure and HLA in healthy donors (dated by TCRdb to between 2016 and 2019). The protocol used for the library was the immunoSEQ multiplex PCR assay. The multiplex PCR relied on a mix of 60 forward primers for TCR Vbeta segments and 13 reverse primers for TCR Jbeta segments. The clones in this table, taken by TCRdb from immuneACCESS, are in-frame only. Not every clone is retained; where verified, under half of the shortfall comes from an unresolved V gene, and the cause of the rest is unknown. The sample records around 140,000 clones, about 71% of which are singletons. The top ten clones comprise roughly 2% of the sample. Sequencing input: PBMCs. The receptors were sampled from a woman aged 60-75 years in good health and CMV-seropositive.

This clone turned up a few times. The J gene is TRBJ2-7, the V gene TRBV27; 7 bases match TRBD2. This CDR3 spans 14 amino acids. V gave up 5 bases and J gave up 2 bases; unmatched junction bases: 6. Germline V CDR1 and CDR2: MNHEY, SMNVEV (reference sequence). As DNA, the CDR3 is TGTGCCAGCAGTACGCTAGCGGAAACCTACGAGCAGTACTTC. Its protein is CASSTLAETYEQYF.

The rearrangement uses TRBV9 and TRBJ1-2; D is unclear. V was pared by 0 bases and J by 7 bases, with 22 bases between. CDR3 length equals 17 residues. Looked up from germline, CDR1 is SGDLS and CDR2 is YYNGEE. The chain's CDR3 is CASSVEGGWRIRGGYTF. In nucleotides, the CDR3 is TGTGCCAGCAGCGTAGAAGGAGGGTGGAGGATTCGGGGTGGCTACACCTTC.

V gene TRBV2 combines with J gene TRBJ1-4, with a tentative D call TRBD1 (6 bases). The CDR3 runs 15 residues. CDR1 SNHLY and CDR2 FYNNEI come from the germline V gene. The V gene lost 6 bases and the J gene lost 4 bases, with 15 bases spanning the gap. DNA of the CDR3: TGTGCCAGCAGCTTACAGGGAATGGGTAATGAAAAACTGTTTTTT. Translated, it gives CASSLQGMGNEKLFF.

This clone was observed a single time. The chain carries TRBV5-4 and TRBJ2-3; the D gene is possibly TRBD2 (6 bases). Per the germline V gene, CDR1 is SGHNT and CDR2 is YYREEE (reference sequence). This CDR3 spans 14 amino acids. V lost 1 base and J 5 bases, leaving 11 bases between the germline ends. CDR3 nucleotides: TGTGCCAGCAGCTTGACGGGAGTGGGAGATACGCAGTATTTT. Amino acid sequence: CASSLTGVGDTQYF.

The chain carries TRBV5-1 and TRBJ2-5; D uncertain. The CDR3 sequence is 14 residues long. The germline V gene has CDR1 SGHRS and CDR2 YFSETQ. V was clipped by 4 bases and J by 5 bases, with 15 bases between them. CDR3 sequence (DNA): TGCGCCAGCAGCGTGGGAAGTGCGTCGGAGACCCAGTACTTC. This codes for CASSVGSASETQYF.

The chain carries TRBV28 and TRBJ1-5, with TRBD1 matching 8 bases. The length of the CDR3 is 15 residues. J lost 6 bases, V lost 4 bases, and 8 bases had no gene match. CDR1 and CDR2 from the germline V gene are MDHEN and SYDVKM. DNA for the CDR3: TGTGCCAGCAGTTACGGACAGGGTCGCTTTCAGCCCCAGCATTTT. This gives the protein CASSYGQGRFQPQHF.

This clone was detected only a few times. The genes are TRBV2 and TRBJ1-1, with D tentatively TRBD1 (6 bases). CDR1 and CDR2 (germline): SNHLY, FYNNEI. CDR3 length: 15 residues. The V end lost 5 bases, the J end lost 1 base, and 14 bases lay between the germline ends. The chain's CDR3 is CASSMRGGQNTEAFF. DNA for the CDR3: TGTGCCAGCAGTATGAGGGGGGGTCAGAACACTGAAGCTTTCTTT.

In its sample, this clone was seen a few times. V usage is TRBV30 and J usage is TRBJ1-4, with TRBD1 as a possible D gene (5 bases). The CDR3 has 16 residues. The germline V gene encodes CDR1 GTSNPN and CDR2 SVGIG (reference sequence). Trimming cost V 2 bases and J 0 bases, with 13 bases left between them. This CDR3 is CAWSIGGPATNEKLFF. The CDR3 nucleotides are TGTGCCTGGAGTATCGGGGGTCCTGCAACTAATGAAAAACTGTTTTTT.

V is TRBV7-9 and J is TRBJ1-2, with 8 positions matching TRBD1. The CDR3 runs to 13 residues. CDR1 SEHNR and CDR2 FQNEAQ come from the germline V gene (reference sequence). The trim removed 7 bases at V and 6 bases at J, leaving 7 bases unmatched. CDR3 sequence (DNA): TGTGCCAGCAACAGGGGGAAAGACCATGGCTACACCTTC. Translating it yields CASNRGKDHGYTF. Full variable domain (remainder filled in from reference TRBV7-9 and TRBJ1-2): DTGVSQNPRHKITKRGQNVTFRCDPISEHNRLYWYRQTLGQGPEFLTYFQNEAQLEKSRLLSDRFSAERPKGSFSTLEIQRTEQGDSAMYLCASNRGKDHGYTFGSGTRLTVV.

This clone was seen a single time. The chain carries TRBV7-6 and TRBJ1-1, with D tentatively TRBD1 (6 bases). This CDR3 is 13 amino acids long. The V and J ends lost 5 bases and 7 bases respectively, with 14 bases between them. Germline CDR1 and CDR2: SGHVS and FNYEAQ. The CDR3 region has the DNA TGTGCCAGCAGCCGAGTGGGGGCGGATGAAGCTTTCTTT. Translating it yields CASSRVGADEAFF.

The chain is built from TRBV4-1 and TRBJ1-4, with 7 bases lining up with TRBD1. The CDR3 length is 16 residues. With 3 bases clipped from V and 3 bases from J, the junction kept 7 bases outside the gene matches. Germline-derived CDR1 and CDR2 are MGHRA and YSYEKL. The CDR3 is CASSHPPDRANEKLFF. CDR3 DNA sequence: TGCGCCAGCAGCCACCCCCCTGACAGGGCTAATGAAAAACTGTTTTTT.

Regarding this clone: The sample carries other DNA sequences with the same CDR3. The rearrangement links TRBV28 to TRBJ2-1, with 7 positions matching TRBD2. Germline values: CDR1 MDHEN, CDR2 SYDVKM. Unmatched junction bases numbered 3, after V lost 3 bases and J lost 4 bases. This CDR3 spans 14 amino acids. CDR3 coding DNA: TGTGCCAGCAGTTTTCGGCGGGGGTACAATGAGCAGTTCTTC. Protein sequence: CASSFRRGYNEQFF. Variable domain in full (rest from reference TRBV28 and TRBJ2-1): DVKVTQSSRYLVKRTGEKVFLECVQDMDHENMFWYRQDPGLGLRLIYFSYDVKMKEKGDIPEGYSVSREKKERFSLILESASTNQTSMYLCASSFRRGYNEQFFGPGTRLTVL.

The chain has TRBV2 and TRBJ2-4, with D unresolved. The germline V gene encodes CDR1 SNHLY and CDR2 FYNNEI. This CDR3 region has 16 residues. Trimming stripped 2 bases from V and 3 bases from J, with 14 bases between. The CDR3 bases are TGTGCCAGCAGTGAATCGAGGAACTTAGTCAAAAACATTCAGTACTTC. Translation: CASSESRNLVKNIQYF. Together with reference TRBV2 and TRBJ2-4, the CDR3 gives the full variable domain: EPEVTQTPSHQVTQMGQEVILRCVPISNHLYFYWYRQILGQKVEFLVSFYNNEISEKSEIFDDQFSVERPDGSNFTLKIRSTKLEDSAMYFCASSESRNLVKNIQYFGAGTRLSVL.

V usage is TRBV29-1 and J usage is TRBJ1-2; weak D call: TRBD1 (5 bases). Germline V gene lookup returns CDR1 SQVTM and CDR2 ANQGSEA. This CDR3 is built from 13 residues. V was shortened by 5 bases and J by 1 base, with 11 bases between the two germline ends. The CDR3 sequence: CSVQGGNNYGYTF. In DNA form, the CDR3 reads TGCAGCGTTCAGGGAGGGAATAACTATGGCTACACCTTC.

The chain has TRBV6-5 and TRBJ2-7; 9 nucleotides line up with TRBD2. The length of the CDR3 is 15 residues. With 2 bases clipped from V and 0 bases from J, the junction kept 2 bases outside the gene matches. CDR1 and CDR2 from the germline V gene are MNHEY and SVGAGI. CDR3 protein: CASSYKREASYEQYF. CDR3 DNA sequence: TGTGCCAGCAGTTACAAGCGGGAGGCCTCCTACGAGCAGTACTTC.